The 7 T cell receptor beta chains below were found in one sample sequenced in a study of early T cells in non-severe SARS-CoV-2 infection (dated by TCRdb to 2020 to 2023). The library was built by means of 5' RACE. Data came from a NextSeq 500. TCRdb applied fastp at Q25 and MiXCR to the public reads, then kept only in-frame beta chains. For every CDR3 protein sequence, its rows merge into one entry that carries the most common genes and DNA. In all, the sample holds about 58,000 distinct CDR3 sequences, and roughly 13% of those were seen once. The biggest ten clones account for approximately 10% of the sample. The source material was whole blood. The receptors originated from an adult who was a healthcare worker with PCR-confirmed SARS-CoV-2 infection or an uninfected control (not recorded which).

This clonotype turned up a few times. V gene TRBV20-1 combines with J gene TRBJ2-7; the match to TRBD2 covers 8 bases. V lost 6 bases and J lost 5; bases outside the gene matches: 12. This CDR3 is 14 amino acids long. From germline, CDR1 is DFQATT and CDR2 SNEGSKA (reference sequence). DNA of the CDR3: TGCAGTGCCCCCCGGGGGGGGCCACGGGACGAGCAGTACTTC. This gives the protein CSAPRGGPRDEQYF.

The rearrangement links TRBV29-1 to TRBJ1-2; 7 bases are a match to TRBD1. V shed 7 bases, J shed 3 bases, and the junction held 5 bases outside the gene matches. The length of the CDR3 is 12 residues. In germline, CDR1 is SQVTM, CDR2 ANQGSEA. DNA for the CDR3: TGCAGCGGCAGACAGGGTGACTATGGCTACACCTTC. This codes for CSGRQGDYGYTF. Using reference TRBV29-1 and TRBJ1-2 for the parts outside the CDR3, the full variable domain is SAVISQKPSRDICQRGTSLTIQCQVDSQVTMMFWYRQQPGQSLTLIATANQGSEATYESGFVIDKFPISRPNLTFSTLTVSNMSPEDSSIYLCSGRQGDYGYTFGSGTRLTVV.

A few counts support this clonotype. This sequence joins TRBV7-6 and TRBJ1-3; the match to TRBD1 covers 7 bases. The V gene's germline CDR1 is SGHVS and CDR2 FNYEAQ. The junction had 8 bases not matched to a gene; V was cut back by 5 bases and J by 4 bases. The length of the CDR3 is 15 residues. The CDR3 nucleotides are TGTGCCAGCAGCCCAACAGGGGCCGAGGGAAACACCATATATTTT. Protein sequence: CASSPTGAEGNTIYF. Variable domain in full (rest from reference TRBV7-6 and TRBJ1-3): GAGVSQSPRYKVTKRGQDVALRCDPISGHVSLYWYRQALGQGPEFLTYFNYEAQQDKSGLPNDRFSAERPEGSISTLTIQRTEQRDSAMYRCASSPTGAEGNTIYFGEGSWLTVV.

This clonotype was seen many times. The gene calls are TRBV7-6 and TRBJ1-1, with a weak D call TRBD1 (5 bases). The CDR3 extends over 17 amino acids. Germline V gene data show CDR1 as SGHVS and CDR2 as FNYEAQ. V shed 0 bases and J shed 0 bases, with 14 bases lying between them. CDR3 loop: CASSLAGRGVMNTEAFF. The CDR3 DNA follows: TGTGCCAGCAGCTTAGCGGGCAGAGGGGTAATGAACACTGAAGCTTTCTTT.

This clonotype has a handful of counts. CDR3 sequence: CASSLTRANSPLHF. CDR3 nucleotides: TGCGCCAGCAGCTTGACCAGGGCCAATTCACCCCTCCACTTT. The chain has TRBV5-1 and TRBJ1-6, with a tentative D call TRBD1 (5 bases). The CDR3 has 14 residues. V was cut by 1 base and J by 7 bases, with 9 bases left in between. Germline V gene lookup returns CDR1 SGHRS and CDR2 YFSETQ.

This clonotype was picked up many times. V is TRBV11-2 and J is TRBJ2-1, with D hard to call. CDR1 and CDR2 (germline): SGHAT, FQNNGV. Trimming removed 7 bases at V and 0 bases at J, with 10 bases between. CDR3 length: 14 amino acids. The CDR3 DNA reads as TGTGCCAGCACACGGAGAGGCTCCTACAATGAGCAGTTCTTC. This translates into CASTRRGSYNEQFF.

V and J are TRBV7-8 and TRBJ2-7; no reliable D call. Germline V gene data show CDR1 as SGHVS and CDR2 as FQNEAQ. This CDR3 contains 14 residues. Trimming took off 5 bases at V and 6 bases at J, with 17 bases between the two ends. CDR3 residues: CASSPPVQAGEQYF. DNA for the CDR3: TGTGCCAGCAGCCCCCCCGTCCAGGCAGGCGAGCAGTACTTC.